What follows is one TCR beta chain and its context. This record belongs to a study of CD8 T cells in Susac syndrome. RNA totalling roughly 0.5 to 1 ug underwent reverse transcription with random hexamers. MiXCR, run by TCRdb on the immunoSEQ multiplex PCR reads, gives a single entry per CDR3 protein. The sample records around 150,000 distinct CDR3 sequences, 90% to 95% being singletons. Germline assignment: CDR1 SGHVS and CDR2 FQNEAQ. V lost 1 base to trimming and J lost 6 bases, with 17 bases between them. The CDR3 length is 16 residues. The sequencing sample was made of CD8+ T cells from PBMCs. The TCR was taken from a human donor in good health. The chain links TRBV7-8 to TRBJ2-3; tentatively, D is TRBD2 (6 bases). The CDR3 DNA reads TGTGCCAGCAGCTTAGTGGGAGGCCGACTTAAGGATACGCAGTATTTT. This codes for CASSLVGGRLKDTQYF. Together with reference TRBV7-8 and TRBJ2-3, the CDR3 gives the full variable domain: GAGVSQSPRYKVAKRGQDVALRCDPISGHVSLFWYQQALGQGPEFLTYFQNEAQLDKSGLPSDRFFAERPEGSVSTLKIQRTQQEDSAVYLCASSLVGGRLKDTQYFGPGTRLTVL.